This entry lists 20 T cell receptor beta chains sequenced from one sample in a study of neurological immune-mediated disorders. One entry per CDR3 protein, called by TCRdb with MiXCR from the 5' RACE reads. The sample carries approximately 48,000 distinct CDR3 sequences, roughly 17% recorded once. The sequenced sample was PBMCs. These receptors were taken from a man aged 60-69 years in good health.

This clonotype has a handful of counts. This chain connects TRBV28 to TRBJ1-5, with TRBD1 matching over 7 bases. Unmatched junction bases numbered 7, after V lost 11 bases and J lost 6 bases. Germline assignment: CDR1 MDHEN and CDR2 SYDVKM. The CDR3 spans 12 residues. CDR3 coding DNA: TGTGCCGGGGGAGGGGGCATTCAGCCCCAGCATTTT. As protein: CAGGGGIQPQHF.

This clonotype was recorded at least ten times. The chain has TRBV5-4 and TRBJ2-3; D gene unclear. CDR3 size: 14 residues. V was trimmed by 3 bases and J by 4 bases, leaving 12 bases between them. CDR1 is SGHNT, CDR2 YYREEE, per germline (reference sequence). For the CDR3, the DNA is TGTGCCAGCAGCTCCCCGAGCGCGCCAGATACGCAGTATTTT. Protein sequence: CASSSPSAPDTQYF.

The sample holds many counts of this clonotype. The CDR3 is CASSPQGNYGYTF. As DNA, the CDR3 is TGTGCCAGCAGCCCACAGGGGAACTATGGCTACACCTTC. This chain links TRBV7-2 with TRBJ1-2; 7 bases agree with TRBD1. Trimming cost V 5 bases and J 2 bases; bases outside gene matches: 2. CDR3 length equals 13 residues. Germline V gene sequence: CDR1 SGHTA, CDR2 FQGNSA.

In this sample, this clonotype turned up many times. The rearrangement joins TRBV7-2 to TRBJ2-1; D is possibly TRBD2 (6 bases). The CDR3 is made up of 15 amino acids. Looked up from germline, CDR1 is SGHTA and CDR2 is FQGNSA. Trimming pared 5 bases from V and 6 bases from J, leaving 17 bases between. CDR3 region: CASSKGTHPVNEQFF. CDR3 bases: TGTGCCAGCAGCAAGGGGACTCACCCGGTCAATGAGCAGTTCTTC.

The chain carries TRBV4-3 and TRBJ2-7; D gene unclear. The CDR3 loop spans 13 amino acids. The germline V gene has CDR1 LGHNA and CDR2 YSLEER. The germline V and J ends were trimmed by 0 bases and 7 bases, with 10 bases remaining between them. As DNA, the CDR3 is TGCGCCAGCAGCCAAGATCTCAGGATTGAGCAGTACTTC. It yields the protein CASSQDLRIEQYF.

The V and J genes are TRBV7-8 and TRBJ2-1; 9 nucleotides align to TRBD1. The CDR3 is 14 amino acids. V dropped 3 bases and J dropped 6; count of bases not matched to a gene: 3. Germline CDR1 SGHVS, CDR2 FQNEAQ. Here the CDR3 DNA reads TGTGCCAGCAGCTTTGGACAGGGGAGCAATGAGCAGTTCTTC. Translating it yields CASSFGQGSNEQFF. The full variable domain, rest sourced from reference TRBV7-8 and TRBJ2-1, is GAGVSQSPRYKVAKRGQDVALRCDPISGHVSLFWYQQALGQGPEFLTYFQNEAQLDKSGLPSDRFFAERPEGSVSTLKIQRTQQEDSAVYLCASSFGQGSNEQFFGPGTRLTVL.

This clonotype has just a few counts. V gene TRBV11-2 combines with J gene TRBJ1-2; TRBD1 is a possible D gene (6 bases). Trimming took off 4 bases at V and 1 base at J, with 7 bases between the two ends. The CDR3 is 13 amino acids. The germline V gene encodes CDR1 SGHAT and CDR2 FQNNGV. CDR3 protein: CASSYRVNYGYTF. CDR3 nucleotide sequence: TGTGCCAGCAGCTACAGGGTTAACTATGGCTACACCTTC. Full variable domain (missing parts from reference TRBV11-2 and TRBJ1-2): EAGVAQSPRYKIIEKRQSVAFWCNPISGHATLYWYQQILGQGPKLLIQFQNNGVVDDSQLPKDRFSAERLKGVDSTLKIQPAKLEDSAVYLCASSYRVNYGYTFGSGTRLTVV.

There are many counts of this clonotype. This chain joins TRBV12-3 or TRBV12-4 and TRBJ1-1; D gene unclear. The V end lost 3 bases, the J end lost 1 base, and 9 bases lay between the germline ends. The CDR3 has 14 amino acids. The CDR3 DNA reads TGTGCCAGCAGTTTCGGAAGAGGGAACACTGAAGCTTTCTTT. Protein sequence: CASSFGRGNTEAFF.

This chain connects TRBV5-1 to TRBJ2-1; D call uncertain. Germline V gene lookup returns CDR1 SGHRS and CDR2 YFSETQ. The CDR3 covers 15 residues. The V gene lost 0 bases and the J gene lost 4 bases, with 11 bases spanning the gap. In DNA, the CDR3 is TGCGCCAGCAGCTTGGCGGTACTAACTTACAATGAGCAGTTCTTC. Protein product: CASSLAVLTYNEQFF.

This clonotype was observed many times. The chain carries TRBV5-8 and TRBJ2-7, with D possibly TRBD2 on 6 matching bases. The CDR3 has 13 residues. Germline V lookup: CDR1 SGHTS, CDR2 YDEGEE. V lost 5 bases and J 7 bases, leaving 16 bases between the germline ends. The CDR3 sequence is CASRPRGLQEQYF. CDR3 nucleotide sequence: TGTGCCAGCAGGCCCCGGGGACTCCAGGAGCAGTACTTC.

This chain uses TRBV5-1 with TRBJ2-2, with 7 positions matching TRBD1. Unmatched junction bases numbered 2, after V lost 3 bases and J lost 0 bases. Germline values: CDR1 SGHRS, CDR2 YFSETQ. This CDR3 has 15 amino acids. The chain's CDR3 is CASSSDRSNTGELFF. The DNA of the CDR3 is TGCGCCAGCAGCTCGGACAGGTCGAACACCGGGGAGCTGTTTTTT.

This clonotype was observed many times. The chain recombines TRBV7-2 with TRBJ1-6; D is unclear. V was shortened by 2 bases and J by 7 bases, with 9 bases between the two germline ends. Germline V gene sequence: CDR1 SGHTA, CDR2 FQGNSA. CDR3 size: 14 residues. The CDR3 DNA reads as TGTGCCAGCAGCTTATTGCCGGAAAATTCACCCCTCCACTTT. This encodes CASSLLPENSPLHF.

This clonotype was seen at least ten times. The chain combines TRBV6-5 with TRBJ2-5, with TRBD2 as a possible D gene (6 bases). The V and J ends lost 0 bases and 7 bases respectively, with 18 bases between them. Germline V CDR1 and CDR2: MNHEY, SVGAGI. The CDR3 has 16 amino acids. CDR3 amino acids: CASSYSLDLHGGTQYF. DNA for the CDR3: TGTGCCAGCAGTTACTCGTTGGATCTCCACGGGGGGACCCAGTACTTC.

This clonotype was counted at least ten times. The genes are TRBV20-1 and TRBJ2-5; maybe TRBD2 (6 bases). The ends were cut back, 2 bases at V and 7 bases at J, with 17 bases in the middle. CDR1 and CDR2 from the germline V gene are DFQATT and SNEGSKA (reference sequence). This CDR3 has 14 amino acids. The CDR3 DNA reads as TGCAGTGCTAGATCCCCGGGAGCGGGCGGGACCCAGTACTTC. It codes for CSARSPGAGGTQYF.

This clonotype showed up many times. The V call is TRBV28, the J call TRBJ2-7; maybe TRBD1 (6 bases). V was trimmed by 5 bases and J by 6 bases, leaving 17 bases between them. This CDR3 region has 14 residues. Germline assignment: CDR1 MDHEN and CDR2 SYDVKM. CDR3 sequence: CASSPGTRRGEQYF. The CDR3 DNA follows: TGTGCCAGCAGTCCAGGGACACGACGGGGCGAGCAGTACTTC.

This clonotype was picked up many times. This chain connects TRBV4-2 to TRBJ2-3; 14 bases align to TRBD2. The trim removed 0 bases at V and 10 bases at J, leaving 9 bases unmatched. The germline V gene has CDR1 LGHNA and CDR2 YNFKEQ. This CDR3 has 17 residues. The CDR3 DNA is TGTGCCAGCAGCCAAGAAGCAACGACTAGCGGGAGGGGGGCGCAGTATTTT. This encodes CASSQEATTSGRGAQYF.

This clonotype showed up many times. The chain couples TRBV6-6 to TRBJ1-1; no reliable D call. Germline values: CDR1 MNHNY, CDR2 SVGAGI (reference sequence). V gave up 4 bases and J gave up 0 bases, with 12 bases separating them. This CDR3 is built from 15 residues. The CDR3 sequence is CASSSQEPMNTEAFF. The CDR3 DNA reads as TGTGCCAGCAGTTCTCAGGAACCTATGAACACTGAAGCTTTCTTT.

This clonotype was observed at least ten times. The rearrangement links TRBV10-1 to TRBJ2-1, with TRBD2 identical over 13 bases. V dropped 6 bases and J dropped 9; count of bases not matched to a gene: 8. Germline CDR1 reads WNHNN; CDR2 reads SYGVQD (reference sequence). The CDR3 totals 15 residues. The CDR3 sequence: CASSPPGLAGTEQFF. CDR3 in DNA: TGCGCCAGCAGCCCACCGGGACTAGCGGGAACTGAGCAGTTCTTC.

This sequence joins TRBV2 and TRBJ2-6, with 9 bases matching TRBD1. From germline, CDR1 is SNHLY and CDR2 FYNNEI. The CDR3 contains 16 residues. J was trimmed by 2 bases and V by 6 bases; bases with no gene match: 5. CDR3 nucleotide sequence: TGTGCCAGCAGGGGTGGGACAGGGACTGGGGCCAACGTCCTGACTTTC. The encoded protein is CASRGGTGTGANVLTF.

The table lists this clonotype with many counts. The chain combines TRBV20-1 with TRBJ2-3; no definite D call. The V and J ends lost 1 base and 1 base respectively, with 3 bases between them. The CDR3 consists of 12 residues. Germline CDR1 reads DFQATT; CDR2 reads SNEGSKA (reference sequence). The CDR3 reads CSARGGTDTQYF. CDR3 in DNA: TGCAGTGCTAGAGGTGGCACAGATACGCAGTATTTT.